Listed here is a single T cell receptor beta chain. CDR1 MNHNS and CDR2 SASEGT come from the germline V gene. The CDR3 totals 17 residues. V lost 4 bases, J lost 4 bases, and 22 bases lay in between. The method was immunoSEQ multiplex PCR; TCRdb's version includes in-frame clones alone and lacks a portion of them. The sample gives fewer than 1.6 million clones, around 98.5% of which show up once; about 0.35% is in the top ten. The sample belongs to a study of shared clonotypes between healthy human individuals. Study details: Ranging from 18 to 49 in age, donors were two women and a few men.

The source material was naive CD4+ T cells sorted from blood. The subset here: CD45RA+ positively selected. This clonotype originated in a man between 25 and 39 years old in good health. The chain has TRBV6-1 and TRBJ1-1; maybe TRBD1 (5 bases). CDR3: CASSAQGTEFSVTEAFF. The DNA of the CDR3 is TGTGCCAGCAGTGCTCAGGGAACGGAGTTTTCTGTCACTGAAGCTTTCTTT.